Given below is one T cell receptor beta chain in context. Under the authors' procedure: Estimation of nucleated cell counts relied on the amplification of reference gene primers. Profiled with immunoSEQ multiplex PCR; TCRdb holds only in-frame clones, not every one. Clone size and V and J calls were adopted from that table, with D and trimming inferred from the DNA. Among approximately 350,000 clones listed, around 90% were seen once. The V gene lost 3 bases and the J gene lost 8 bases, with 17 bases spanning the gap. The CDR3 covers 15 residues. Germline CDR1 and CDR2: LNHDA and SQIVND (reference sequence). This entry comes from a study of blood T cell repertoires in COVID-19. The wider study: Samples came from the United States, Italy and Spain, spanning acute and convalescent COVID-19. T cells, B-cell-depleted T cells, or PBMCs supplied cDNA or gDNA.

The specimen sequenced was peripheral blood. This clonotype originated in a woman aged 18-29 years who had recovered from COVID-19. The chain is built from TRBV19 and TRBJ2-1; tentative D call: TRBD2 (6 bases). DNA of the CDR3: TGTGCCAGTAGTATGTTGCTAGCGACAGTTCATGAGCAGTTCTTC. Its protein is CASSMLLATVHEQFF.